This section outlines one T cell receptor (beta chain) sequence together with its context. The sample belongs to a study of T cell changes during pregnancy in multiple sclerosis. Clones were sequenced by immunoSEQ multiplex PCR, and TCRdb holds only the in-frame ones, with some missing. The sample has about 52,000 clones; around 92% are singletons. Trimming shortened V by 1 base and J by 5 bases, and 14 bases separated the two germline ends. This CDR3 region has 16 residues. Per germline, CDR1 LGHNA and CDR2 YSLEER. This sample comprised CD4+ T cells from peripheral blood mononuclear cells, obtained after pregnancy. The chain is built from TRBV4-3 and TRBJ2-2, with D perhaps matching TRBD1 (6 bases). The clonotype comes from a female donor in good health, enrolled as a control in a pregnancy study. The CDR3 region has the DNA TGCGCCAGCAGCCAAGGACTACAGGGTCGGACCGGGGAGCTGTTTTTT. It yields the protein CASSQGLQGRTGELFF.